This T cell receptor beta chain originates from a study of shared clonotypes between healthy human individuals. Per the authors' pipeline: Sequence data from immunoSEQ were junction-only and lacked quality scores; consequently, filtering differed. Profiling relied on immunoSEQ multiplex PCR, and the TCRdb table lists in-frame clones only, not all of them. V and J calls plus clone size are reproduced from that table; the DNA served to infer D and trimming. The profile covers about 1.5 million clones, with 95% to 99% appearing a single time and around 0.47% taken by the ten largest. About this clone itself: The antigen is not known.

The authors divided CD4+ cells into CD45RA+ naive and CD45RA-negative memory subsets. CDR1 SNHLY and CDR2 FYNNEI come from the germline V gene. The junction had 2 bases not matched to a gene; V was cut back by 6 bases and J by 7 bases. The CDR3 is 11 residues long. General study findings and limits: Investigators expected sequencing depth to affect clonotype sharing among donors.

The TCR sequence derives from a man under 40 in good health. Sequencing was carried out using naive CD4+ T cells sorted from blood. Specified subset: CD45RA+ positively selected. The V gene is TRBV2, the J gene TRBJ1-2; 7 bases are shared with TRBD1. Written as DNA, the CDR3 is TGTGCCAGCAGGTGGACAGGTGGCTACACCTTC. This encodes CASRWTGGYTF.